Given below is one T cell receptor (beta chain) in context. What it binds is not known. This specimen belongs to a study of cytomegalovirus exposure and HLA in healthy donors. The study, taken as a whole, reports: Many donors carried some public TCRs, although rarity characterized most TCR sequences.

The study drew the donors from its approximately 120-subject validation cohort, separate from the 666-subject first cohort. The V and J ends lost 2 bases and 7 bases, in that order; junction bases with no gene match: 12. Looked up from germline, CDR1 is MGHRA and CDR2 is YSYEKL. This CDR3 spans 16 amino acids. Sequencing was performed with immunoSEQ multiplex PCR; in TCRdb, only in-frame clones are kept and a portion is missing. The sample lists about 180,000 clones; approximately 86% were seen once. The clonotype was recovered from a man in his late teens or twenties in good health and CMV-seropositive. The chain combines TRBV4-1 with TRBJ2-7, with 9 bases aligning to TRBD1. Sequencing input: PBMCs. CDR3 in DNA: TGCGCCAGCAGCCAAAAAACCGGGACAGGGATGGGGGAGCAGTACTTC. Protein: CASSQKTGTGMGEQYF.